The subject of this entry is one TCR beta chain. In the original analysis: Nucleated cell counts were estimated from reference gene primer amplification. Assay used: immunoSEQ multiplex PCR; TCRdb lists only in-frame clones, some missing. V and J calls plus clone size are reproduced from that table; the DNA served to infer D and trimming. This sample has about 320,000 clones, with around 86% found just once. Trimming left V 1 base short and J 3 bases short, with 13 bases between. The CDR3 has 15 amino acids. Germline V CDR1 and CDR2: SGHAT, FQNNGV. This sample is drawn from a study of blood T cell repertoires in COVID-19. Study context: Acute and convalescent COVID-19 samples came from the United States, Italy and Spain. T cells, B-cell-depleted T cells, or PBMCs supplied cDNA or gDNA.

V gene TRBV11-2 combines with J gene TRBJ2-7, with D uncertain. This clonotype was sampled from a woman between 45 and 60 years old with acute or convalescent COVID-19. The specimen sequenced was peripheral blood. CDR3 sequence: CASSLARNYLYEQYF. The CDR3 coding sequence is TGTGCCAGCAGCTTAGCGCGGAATTACCTCTACGAGCAGTACTTC.